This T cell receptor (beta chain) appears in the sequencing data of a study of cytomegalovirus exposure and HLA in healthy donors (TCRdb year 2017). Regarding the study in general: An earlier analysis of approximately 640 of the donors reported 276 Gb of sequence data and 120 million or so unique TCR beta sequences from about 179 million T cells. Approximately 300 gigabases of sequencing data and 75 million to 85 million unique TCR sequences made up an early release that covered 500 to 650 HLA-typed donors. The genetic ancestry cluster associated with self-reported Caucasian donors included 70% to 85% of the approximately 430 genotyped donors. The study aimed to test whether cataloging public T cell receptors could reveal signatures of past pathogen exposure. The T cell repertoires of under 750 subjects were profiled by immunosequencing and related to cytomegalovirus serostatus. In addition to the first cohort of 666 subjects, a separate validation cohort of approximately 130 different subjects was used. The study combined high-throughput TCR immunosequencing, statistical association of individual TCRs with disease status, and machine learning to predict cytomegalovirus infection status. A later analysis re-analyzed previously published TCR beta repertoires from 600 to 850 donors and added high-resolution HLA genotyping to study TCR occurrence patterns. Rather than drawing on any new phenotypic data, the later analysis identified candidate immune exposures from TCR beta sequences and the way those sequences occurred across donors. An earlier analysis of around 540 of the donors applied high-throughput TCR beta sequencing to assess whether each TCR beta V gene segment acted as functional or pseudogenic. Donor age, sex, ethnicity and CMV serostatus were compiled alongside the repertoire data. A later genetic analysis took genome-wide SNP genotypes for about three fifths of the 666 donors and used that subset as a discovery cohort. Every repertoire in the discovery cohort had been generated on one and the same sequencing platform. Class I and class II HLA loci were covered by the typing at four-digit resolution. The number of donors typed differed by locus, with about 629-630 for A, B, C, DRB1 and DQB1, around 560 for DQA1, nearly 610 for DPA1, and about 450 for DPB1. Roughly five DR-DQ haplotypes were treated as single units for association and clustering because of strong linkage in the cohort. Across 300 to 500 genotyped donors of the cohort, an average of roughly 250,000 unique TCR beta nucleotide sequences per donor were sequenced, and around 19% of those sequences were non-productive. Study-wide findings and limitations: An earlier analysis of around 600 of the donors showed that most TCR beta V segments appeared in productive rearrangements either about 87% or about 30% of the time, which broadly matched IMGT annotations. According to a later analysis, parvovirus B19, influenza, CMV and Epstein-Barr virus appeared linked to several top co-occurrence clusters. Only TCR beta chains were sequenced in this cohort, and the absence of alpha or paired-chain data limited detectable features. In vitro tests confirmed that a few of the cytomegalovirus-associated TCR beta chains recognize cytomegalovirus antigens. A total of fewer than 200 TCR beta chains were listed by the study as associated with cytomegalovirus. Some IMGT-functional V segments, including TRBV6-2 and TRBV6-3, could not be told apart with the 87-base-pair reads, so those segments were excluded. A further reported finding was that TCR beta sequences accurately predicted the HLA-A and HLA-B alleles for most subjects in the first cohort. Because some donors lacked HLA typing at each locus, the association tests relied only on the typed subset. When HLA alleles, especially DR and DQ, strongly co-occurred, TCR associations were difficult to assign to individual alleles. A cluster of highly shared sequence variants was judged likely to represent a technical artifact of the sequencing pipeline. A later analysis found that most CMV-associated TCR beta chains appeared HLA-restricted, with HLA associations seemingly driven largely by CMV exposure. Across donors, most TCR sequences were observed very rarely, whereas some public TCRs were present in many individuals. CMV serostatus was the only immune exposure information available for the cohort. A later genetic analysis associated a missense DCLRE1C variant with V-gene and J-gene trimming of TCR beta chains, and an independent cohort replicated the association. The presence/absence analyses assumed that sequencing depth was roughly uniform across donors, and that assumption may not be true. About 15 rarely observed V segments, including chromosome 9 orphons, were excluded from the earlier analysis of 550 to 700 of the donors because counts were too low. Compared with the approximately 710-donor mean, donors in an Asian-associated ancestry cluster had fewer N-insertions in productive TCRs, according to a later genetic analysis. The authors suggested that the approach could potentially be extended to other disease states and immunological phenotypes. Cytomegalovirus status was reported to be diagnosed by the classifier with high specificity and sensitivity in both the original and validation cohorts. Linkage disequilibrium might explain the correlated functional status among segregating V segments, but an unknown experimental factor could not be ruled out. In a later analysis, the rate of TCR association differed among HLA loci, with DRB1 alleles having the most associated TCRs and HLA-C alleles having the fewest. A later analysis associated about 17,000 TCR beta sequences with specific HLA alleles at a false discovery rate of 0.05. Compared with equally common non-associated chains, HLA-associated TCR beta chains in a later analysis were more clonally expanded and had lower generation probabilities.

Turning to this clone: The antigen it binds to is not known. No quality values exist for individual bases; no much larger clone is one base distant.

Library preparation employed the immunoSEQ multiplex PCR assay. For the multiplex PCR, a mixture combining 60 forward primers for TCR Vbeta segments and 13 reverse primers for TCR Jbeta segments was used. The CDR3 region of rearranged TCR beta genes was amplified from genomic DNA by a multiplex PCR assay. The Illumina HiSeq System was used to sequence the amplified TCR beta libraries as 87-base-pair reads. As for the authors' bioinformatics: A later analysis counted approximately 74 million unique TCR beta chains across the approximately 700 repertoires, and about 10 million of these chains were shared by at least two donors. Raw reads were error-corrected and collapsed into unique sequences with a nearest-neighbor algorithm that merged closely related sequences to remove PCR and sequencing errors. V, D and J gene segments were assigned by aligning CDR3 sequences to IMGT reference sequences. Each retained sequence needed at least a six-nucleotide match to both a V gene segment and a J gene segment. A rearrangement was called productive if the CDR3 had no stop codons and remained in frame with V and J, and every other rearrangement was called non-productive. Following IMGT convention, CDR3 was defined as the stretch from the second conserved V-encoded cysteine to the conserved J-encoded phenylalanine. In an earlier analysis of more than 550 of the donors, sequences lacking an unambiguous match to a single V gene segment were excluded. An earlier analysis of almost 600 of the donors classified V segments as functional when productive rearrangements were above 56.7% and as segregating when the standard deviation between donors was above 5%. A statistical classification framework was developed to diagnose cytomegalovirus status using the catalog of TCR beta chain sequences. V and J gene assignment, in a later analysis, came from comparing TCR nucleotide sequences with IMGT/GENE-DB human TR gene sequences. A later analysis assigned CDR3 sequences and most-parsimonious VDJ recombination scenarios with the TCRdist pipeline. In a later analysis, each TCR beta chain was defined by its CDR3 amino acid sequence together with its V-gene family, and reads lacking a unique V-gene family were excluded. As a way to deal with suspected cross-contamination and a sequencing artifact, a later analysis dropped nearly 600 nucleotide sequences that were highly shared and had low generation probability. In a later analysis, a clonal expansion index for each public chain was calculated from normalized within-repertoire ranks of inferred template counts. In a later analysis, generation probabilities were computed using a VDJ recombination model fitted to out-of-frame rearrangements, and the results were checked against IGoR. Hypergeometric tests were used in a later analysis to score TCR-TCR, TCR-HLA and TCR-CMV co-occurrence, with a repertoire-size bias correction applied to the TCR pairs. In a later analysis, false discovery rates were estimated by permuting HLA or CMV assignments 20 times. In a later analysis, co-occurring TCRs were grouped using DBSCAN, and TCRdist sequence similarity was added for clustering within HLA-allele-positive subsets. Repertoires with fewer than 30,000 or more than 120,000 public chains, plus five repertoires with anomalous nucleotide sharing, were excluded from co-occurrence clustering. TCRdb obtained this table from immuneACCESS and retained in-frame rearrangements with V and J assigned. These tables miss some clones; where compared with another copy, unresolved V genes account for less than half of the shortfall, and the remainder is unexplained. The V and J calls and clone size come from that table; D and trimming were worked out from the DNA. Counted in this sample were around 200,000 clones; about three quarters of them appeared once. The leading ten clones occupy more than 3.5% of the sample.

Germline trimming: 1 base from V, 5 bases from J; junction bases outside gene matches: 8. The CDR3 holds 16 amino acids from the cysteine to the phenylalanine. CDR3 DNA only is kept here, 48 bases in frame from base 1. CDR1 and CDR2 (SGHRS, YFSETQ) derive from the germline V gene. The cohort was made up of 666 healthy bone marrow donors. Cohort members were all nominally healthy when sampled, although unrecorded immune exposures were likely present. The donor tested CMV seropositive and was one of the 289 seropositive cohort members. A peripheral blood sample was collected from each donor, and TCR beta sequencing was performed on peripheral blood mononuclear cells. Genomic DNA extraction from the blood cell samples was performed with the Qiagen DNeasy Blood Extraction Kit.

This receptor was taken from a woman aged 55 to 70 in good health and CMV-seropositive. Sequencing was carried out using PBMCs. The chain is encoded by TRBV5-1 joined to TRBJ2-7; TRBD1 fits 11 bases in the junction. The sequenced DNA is TGCGCCAGCAGCTTGCGACCCGGGACAGGGGGTAACGAGCAGTACTTC. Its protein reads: CASSLRPGTGGNEQYF.